This T cell receptor (beta chain) is from a study of metastatic and nonmetastatic thyroid tumors. Turning to the study itself: Blood and tumor or nodule tissue repertoires from malignant and benign thyroid patients were compared.

Not a single patient had been given any form of treatment at any point before undergoing thyroid surgery. Original processing notes: In papillary thyroid cancer, a distant-metastasis classifier was built using CDR3 differences across clinicopathological groups. Using MiXCR, TCRdb re-called clones from the PCR reads. TCRdb, not the original authors, processed these V and J calls. The sample consists of about 69,000 clones, 14% of them appearing once. Study findings and constraints: It was reportedly found that TCR beta diversity was significantly higher in malignant thyroid tumors than in benign nodules, a difference seen in both blood and tumor samples.

Comment on this clone: Its antigen is unknown.

V dropped 7 bases and J dropped 4; count of bases not matched to a gene: 2. The germline V gene has CDR1 MNHNS and CDR2 SASEGT. The CDR3 is 13 amino acids. The sequence was collected from a male donor with papillary thyroid cancer or a benign thyroid nodule (not recorded which). Some clones in this sample may be carry-over from other donors' samples. The chain uses TRBV6-1 and TRBJ2-7; 12 nucleotides align to TRBD2. Input material: blood. The CDR3 nucleotides are TGTGCCAGCACACTAGCGGGAGGTTACGAGCAGTACGTC. Translation: CASTLAGGYEQYV.